What follows are 18 T cell receptor beta chains derived from one specimen sequenced in a study of blood T cell repertoires in COVID-19. Clones were read by immunoSEQ multiplex PCR, and TCRdb kept only the in-frame ones, dropping some. The sample has about 110,000 clones; roughly 82% are singletons. The source material was peripheral blood. These receptors came from a woman aged 55-69 years with acute or convalescent COVID-19.

This chain links TRBV11-2 with TRBJ1-2; D unclear. Trimming pared 1 base from V and 1 base from J, leaving 7 bases between. The germline V gene has CDR1 SGHAT and CDR2 FQNNGV. The CDR3 contains 14 residues. CDR3 amino acids: CASSLGPGNYGYTF. The CDR3 DNA follows: TGTGCCAGCAGCTTAGGACCGGGTAACTATGGCTACACCTTC.

The rearrangement joins TRBV19 to TRBJ2-5, with TRBD2 as a possible D gene (6 bases). The germline V and J ends were trimmed by 4 bases and 3 bases, with 9 bases remaining between them. Per germline, CDR1 LNHDA and CDR2 SQIVND (reference sequence). The CDR3 has 13 residues. Written as DNA, the CDR3 is TGTGCCAGTAGTACGGGGGAGAAAGAGACCCAGTACTTC. This encodes CASSTGEKETQYF. Based on the CDR3 plus reference TRBV19 and TRBJ2-5, the full variable domain is DGGITQSPKYLFRKEGQNVTLSCEQNLNHDAMYWYRQDPGQGLRLIYYSQIVNDFQKGDIAEGYSVSREKKESFPLTVTSAQKNPTAFYLCASSTGEKETQYFGPGTRLLVL.

This sequence joins TRBV4-3 and TRBJ2-2; maybe TRBD2 (6 bases). CDR1 is LGHNA and CDR2 is YSLEER in the germline V gene. CDR3 size: 17 residues. V gave up 0 bases and J gave up 8 bases, with 19 bases separating them. CDR3 sequence (DNA): TGCGCCAGCAGCCAAGATAGCCCTGGGGGGTTGGCGGGGGAGCTGTTTTTT. It specifies CASSQDSPGGLAGELFF.

The chain links TRBV9 to TRBJ2-5, with 13 bases matching TRBD2. CDR1 and CDR2 (germline): SGDLS, YYNGEE. Unmatched junction bases numbered 4, after V lost 3 bases and J lost 2 bases. The CDR3 totals 16 residues. The CDR3 sequence is CASSEGTSGVQETQYF. CDR3 coding DNA: TGTGCCAGCAGCGAGGGGACTAGCGGGGTTCAAGAGACCCAGTACTTC.

The rearrangement uses TRBV13 and TRBJ1-1; 8 nucleotides agree with TRBD1. CDR3 size: 15 residues. J gave up 5 bases and V 5 bases, and 10 bases lay outside the gene matches. CDR1 and CDR2 (germline): PRHDT, FYEKMQ (reference sequence). The CDR3 is CASSPTGQGVTEAFF. The DNA for the CDR3 is TGTGCCAGCAGCCCCACCGGACAGGGCGTGACTGAAGCTTTCTTT.

The chain uses TRBV18 and TRBJ1-6; no clear D gene. This CDR3 spans 17 amino acids. V dropped 3 bases and J dropped 8 bases, with 20 bases sitting between them. Per the germline V gene, CDR1 is KGHSH and CDR2 is LQKENI. The CDR3 protein is CASSPFSHRFTDSPLHF. The CDR3 DNA reads as TGTGCCAGCTCACCTTTCTCCCACCGGTTTACAGATTCACCCCTCCACTTT.

The chain uses TRBV5-6 and TRBJ2-1; TRBD2 might be the D (5 bases). The V gene lost 1 base and the J gene lost 9 bases, with 14 bases spanning the gap. The CDR3 is made up of 14 amino acids. Per the germline V gene, CDR1 is SGHDT and CDR2 is YYEEEE. CDR3 in DNA: TGTGCCAGCAGCTTGAAACTAGAAGATGGTGAGCAGTTCTTC. This sequence encodes CASSLKLEDGEQFF.

This clone counts as medium-sized. The chain employs TRBV5-6 and TRBJ2-1, with a weak D call TRBD2 (6 bases). This CDR3 contains 16 residues. CDR1 SGHDT and CDR2 YYEEEE come from the germline V gene. Deletions cut 0 bases from V and 1 base from J, with 11 bases between. This chain's CDR3 is CASSLVVGGSYNEQFF. CDR3 bases: TGTGCCAGCAGCTTGGTGGTCGGGGGTTCCTACAATGAGCAGTTCTTC.

This clone was recorded only once. The chain uses TRBV5-1 and TRBJ2-5; weak D call: TRBD2 (5 bases). Between the trimmed V and J ends, which lost 0 bases and 5 bases, there was a span of 14 bases. Germline-derived CDR1 and CDR2 are SGHRS and YFSETQ. The CDR3 extends over 15 amino acids. CDR3 loop: CASSLAGSPGETQYF. As DNA, the CDR3 is TGCGCCAGCAGCTTGGCGGGGAGCCCCGGGGAGACCCAGTACTTC. The full variable domain, in which reference TRBV5-1 and TRBJ2-5 provide the parts outside the CDR3, is KAGVTQTPRYLIKTRGQQVTLSCSPISGHRSVSWYQQTPGQGLQFLFEYFSETQRNKGNFPGRFSGRQFSNSRSEMNVSTLELGDSALYLCASSLAGSPGETQYFGPGTRLLVL.

This chain uses TRBV30 with TRBJ1-1; D ambiguous. V shed 5 bases and J shed 6 bases, with 22 bases lying between them. This CDR3 comprises 15 residues. CDR1 is GTSNPN and CDR2 is SVGIG in the germline V gene (reference sequence). As DNA, the CDR3 is TGTGCCTGGCGGCGTACCGACGGTTTGAGGGCTGAAGCTTTCTTT. Translated, it gives CAWRRTDGLRAEAFF.

The rearrangement links TRBV13 to TRBJ2-3, with TRBD1 identical over 11 bases. There are 19 residues in the CDR3. CDR1 PRHDT and CDR2 FYEKMQ come from the germline V gene (reference sequence). V shed 1 base, J shed 2 bases, and the junction held 11 bases outside the gene matches. CDR3 protein: CASSLESYAGQGVTDTQYF. In nucleotides, the CDR3 is TGTGCCAGCAGCTTAGAGTCTTATGCGGGACAGGGGGTCACAGATACGCAGTATTTT.

The chain employs TRBV10-3 and TRBJ2-2, with D possibly TRBD2 on 6 matching bases. V was clipped by 9 bases and J by 8 bases, with 16 bases between them. The CDR3 totals 13 residues. The germline CDR1 and CDR2 sequences are ENHRY and SYGVKD. CDR3: CAMGGARTGELFF. The CDR3 DNA reads TGTGCCATGGGAGGAGCAAGAACTGGGGAGCTGTTTTTT.

The chain combines TRBV7-9 with TRBJ2-3; 7 nucleotides line up with TRBD1. The V gene's germline CDR1 is SEHNR and CDR2 FQNEAQ (reference sequence). This CDR3 is built from 13 residues. V was pared by 4 bases and J by 6 bases, with 4 bases of the junction left unmatched. The CDR3 DNA reads as TGTGCCAGCAGCTCGACAGGGTTGGATACGCAGTATTTT. It encodes CASSSTGLDTQYF. The variable domain in full, with the rest retrieved from reference TRBV7-9 and TRBJ2-3, is DTGVSQNPRHKITKRGQNVTFRCDPISEHNRLYWYRQTLGQGPEFLTYFQNEAQLEKSRLLSDRFSAERPKGSFSTLEIQRTEQGDSAMYLCASSSTGLDTQYFGPGTRLTVL.

The CDR3 reads CASSVTPTGANYGYTF. The CDR3, as DNA: TGTGCCAGCAGCGTAACACCAACAGGGGCTAACTATGGCTACACCTTC. The V and J genes are TRBV9 and TRBJ1-2, with 7 bases lining up with TRBD1. The CDR3 contains 16 residues. With V trimmed by 1 base and J by 0 bases, 6 bases remained unmatched. Germline V lookup: CDR1 SGDLS, CDR2 YYNGEE.

The rearrangement links TRBV7-6 to TRBJ2-3; 10 bases match TRBD2. Trimming removed 6 bases from V and 2 bases from J; junction bases left unmatched: 8. The germline CDR1 and CDR2 sequences are SGHVS and FNYEAQ. This CDR3 is 16 amino acids long. CDR3 coding DNA: TGTGCCAGCAGGGTAGCGGGGGGTCCAAACACAGATACGCAGTATTTT. Residues: CASRVAGGPNTDTQYF.

The chain uses TRBV7-3 and TRBJ1-2, with TRBD1 as a possible D gene (5 bases). Per germline, CDR1 SGHTA and CDR2 FQGTGA. There are 16 residues in the CDR3. With 2 bases removed from V and 1 base from J, the gap between germline ends came to 14 bases. Written as DNA, the CDR3 is TGTGCCAGCAGCTTAGACAGTCCACAACTTAACTATGGCTACACCTTC. It is translated as CASSLDSPQLNYGYTF.

The gene calls are TRBV28 and TRBJ1-1, with 8 positions matching TRBD1. The V gene's germline CDR1 is MDHEN and CDR2 SYDVKM. Trimming took 5 bases from V and 1 from J; bases not matched to a gene: 15. The CDR3 runs to 18 residues. The CDR3 loop reads CASSLTLYQGARNTEAFF. Written as DNA, the CDR3 is TGTGCCAGCAGTCTTACGCTATACCAGGGGGCGCGGAACACTGAAGCTTTCTTT.

The rearrangement links TRBV5-4 to TRBJ2-3, with 7 bases fitting TRBD2. There are 14 residues in the CDR3. Germline lookup yields CDR1 SGHNT and CDR2 YYREEE (reference sequence). After removal of 4 bases from V and 1 base from J, the junction contained 3 bases not matched to a gene. Written as DNA, the CDR3 is TGTGCCAGCAGCCCGGGACTACGCACAGATACGCAGTATTTT. As protein: CASSPGLRTDTQYF.